The following is a TCR beta chain sequence with its context. This CDR3 contains 14 residues. CDR1 SQVTM and CDR2 ANQGSEA come from the germline V gene. Trimming shortened V by 5 bases and J by 4 bases, and 15 bases separated the two germline ends. The sample comes from a study of T cell changes during pregnancy in multiple sclerosis. TCRdb's table, derived via immunoSEQ multiplex PCR, lists solely in-frame clones and lacks some. The repertoire holds tens of thousands of clones, with about 88% as singletons. The source of this sequence is a female donor with multiple sclerosis, enrolled in a pregnancy study. The sample consisted of CD4+ T cells from peripheral blood mononuclear cells, taken before pregnancy. The chain uses TRBV29-1 and TRBJ2-1; perhaps TRBD1 as D (6 bases). The CDR3 is CSVINRDTYNEQFF. The DNA for the CDR3 is TGCAGCGTTATCAACCGGGACACTTACAATGAGCAGTTCTTC.